This entry describes one T cell receptor beta chain. The CDR3 is 15 residues long. V lost 1 base and J lost 6, with 13 bases in between. The germline V gene has CDR1 SGHDN and CDR2 FVKESK. This record belongs to a study of shared T cell receptors in the human thymus. Libraries were prepared by immunoSEQ multiplex PCR; TCRdb keeps only in-frame clonotypes and omits some of them. The table includes about 660,000 clones, approximately 87% detected once. These same data were also listed under a study on human thymus T cells. From that study: Donor material was obtained from healthy Finnish infants undergoing corrective surgery for congenital heart defects. During corrective heart surgery, resections were taken, and the thymus tissue came from them. Thymic and blood repertoires seemed to favor certain V and J genes.

The sequence came from a boy in the first two years of life with a congenital heart defect. Sequencing input: thymocytes. This sequence joins TRBV14 and TRBJ2-1, with a possible D match to TRBD2 (5 bases). The DNA for the CDR3 is TGTGCCAGCAGCCAAGGGAGCGGAGGCCGCAATGAGCAGTTCTTC. Translation gives CASSQGSGGRNEQFF.